This T cell receptor beta chain appears in the sequencing data of a study of shared clonotypes between healthy human individuals. V shed 1 base and J shed 4 bases, with 11 bases lying between them. Germline V CDR1 and CDR2: SGHDN, FVKESK. CDR3 length: 15 amino acids. Measured with immunoSEQ multiplex PCR; TCRdb has only the in-frame clones, and not every one. The sample yields roughly 1,500,000 clones, about 98.5% seen once. Naive CD45RA+ and memory CD45RA-negative subsets were split from CD4+ cells. As for this clone: Its antigen is not identified.

Findings and limits, study-wide: About 5% of naive CD4 clonotypes were shared across a few donors. Estimated richness was generally greater in naive than memory subsets.

This receptor was obtained from a man aged 25-45 years in good health. Sequenced input: naive CD4+ T cells sorted from blood. Subset here: CD45RA+ positively selected. The rearrangement joins TRBV14 to TRBJ2-1; TRBD1 or TRBD2 may be the D gene (5 bases each). In DNA, the CDR3 is TGTGCCAGCAGCCAAGTGGCCAGGGAGTACAATGAGCAGTTCTTC. This codes for CASSQVAREYNEQFF.